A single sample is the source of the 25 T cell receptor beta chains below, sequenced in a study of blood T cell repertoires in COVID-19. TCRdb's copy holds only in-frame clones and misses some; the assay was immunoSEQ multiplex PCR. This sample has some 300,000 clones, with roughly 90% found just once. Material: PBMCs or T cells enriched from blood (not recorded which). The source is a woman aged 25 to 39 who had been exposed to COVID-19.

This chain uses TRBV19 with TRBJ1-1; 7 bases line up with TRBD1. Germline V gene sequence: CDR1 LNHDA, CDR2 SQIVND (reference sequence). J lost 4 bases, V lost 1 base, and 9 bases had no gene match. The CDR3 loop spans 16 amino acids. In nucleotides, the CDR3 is TGTGCCAGTAGTATAGTCTACAGGGGTAGGAGCACTGAAGCTTTCTTT. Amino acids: CASSIVYRGRSTEAFF.

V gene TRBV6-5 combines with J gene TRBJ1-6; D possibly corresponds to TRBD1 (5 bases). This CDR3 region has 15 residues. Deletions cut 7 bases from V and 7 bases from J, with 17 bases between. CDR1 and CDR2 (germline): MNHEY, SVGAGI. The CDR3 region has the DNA TGTGCCAGCACTTCTTGGGGGGAAACCAATTCACCCCTCCACTTT. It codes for CASTSWGETNSPLHF.

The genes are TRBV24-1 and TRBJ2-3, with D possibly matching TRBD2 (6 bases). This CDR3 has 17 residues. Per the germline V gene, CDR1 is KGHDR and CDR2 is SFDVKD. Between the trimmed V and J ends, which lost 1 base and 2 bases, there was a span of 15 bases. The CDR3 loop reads CATSDFLRGDSTDTQYF. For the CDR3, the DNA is TGTGCCACCAGTGATTTTTTGCGGGGCGACTCCACAGATACGCAGTATTTT.

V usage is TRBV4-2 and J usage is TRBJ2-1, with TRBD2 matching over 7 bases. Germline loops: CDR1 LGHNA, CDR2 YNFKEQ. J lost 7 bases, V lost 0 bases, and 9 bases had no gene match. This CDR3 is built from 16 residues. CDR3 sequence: CASSQDGGGVSNEQFF. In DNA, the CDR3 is TGTGCCAGCAGCCAAGATGGCGGGGGAGTTTCAAATGAGCAGTTCTTC.

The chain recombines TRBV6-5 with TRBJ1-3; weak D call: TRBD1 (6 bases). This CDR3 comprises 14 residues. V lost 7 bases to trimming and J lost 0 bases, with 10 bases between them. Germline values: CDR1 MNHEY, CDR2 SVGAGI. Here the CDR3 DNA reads TGTGCCAGCAAGGACAGTATCTCTGGAAACACCATATATTTT. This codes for CASKDSISGNTIYF.

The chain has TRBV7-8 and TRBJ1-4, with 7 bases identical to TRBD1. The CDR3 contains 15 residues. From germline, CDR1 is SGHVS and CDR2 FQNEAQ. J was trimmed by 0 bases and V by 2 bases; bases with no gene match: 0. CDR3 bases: TGTGCCAGCAGCTTAACAGGGGCAACTAATGAAAAACTGTTTTTT. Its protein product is CASSLTGATNEKLFF.

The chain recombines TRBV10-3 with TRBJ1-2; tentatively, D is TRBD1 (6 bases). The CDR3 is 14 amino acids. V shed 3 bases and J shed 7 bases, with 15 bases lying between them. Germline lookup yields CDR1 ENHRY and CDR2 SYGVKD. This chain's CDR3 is CAISDRGQGGGYTF. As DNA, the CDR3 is TGTGCCATCAGTGACAGGGGCCAGGGCGGTGGCTACACCTTC.

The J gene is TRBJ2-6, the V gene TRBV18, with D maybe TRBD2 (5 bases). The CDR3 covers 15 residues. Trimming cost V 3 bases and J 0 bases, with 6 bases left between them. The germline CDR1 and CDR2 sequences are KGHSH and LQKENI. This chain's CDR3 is CASSPGISGANVLTF. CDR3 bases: TGTGCCAGCTCACCCGGGATCTCTGGGGCCAACGTCCTGACTTTC.

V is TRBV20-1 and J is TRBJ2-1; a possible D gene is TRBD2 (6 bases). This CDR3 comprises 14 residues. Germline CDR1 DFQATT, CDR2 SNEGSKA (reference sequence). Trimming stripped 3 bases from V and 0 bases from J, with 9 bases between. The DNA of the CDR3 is TGCAGTGCTAGTCGCGGGGCCTCCTACAATGAGCAGTTCTTC. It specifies CSASRGASYNEQFF.

In nucleotides, the CDR3 is TGTGCCAGCGACGGGGTTGGGGTAGCTAATGAAAAACTGTTTTTT. Amino acids: CASDGVGVANEKLFF. The genes are TRBV6-8 and TRBJ1-4; no reliable D call. Trimming took off 8 bases at V and 3 bases at J, with 16 bases between the two ends. Per germline, CDR1 MNHGY and CDR2 SAAAGT. This CDR3 has 15 residues.

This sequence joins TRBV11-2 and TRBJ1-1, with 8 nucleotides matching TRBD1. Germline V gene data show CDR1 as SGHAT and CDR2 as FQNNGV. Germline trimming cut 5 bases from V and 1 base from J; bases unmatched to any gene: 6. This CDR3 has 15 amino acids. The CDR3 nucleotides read TGTGCCAGCAGCCCGGACAGGGTAAGGAACACTGAAGCTTTCTTT. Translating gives CASSPDRVRNTEAFF.

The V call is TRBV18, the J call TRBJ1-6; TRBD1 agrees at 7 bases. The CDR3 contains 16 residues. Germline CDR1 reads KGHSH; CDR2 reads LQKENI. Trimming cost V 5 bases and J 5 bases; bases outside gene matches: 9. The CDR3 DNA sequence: TGTGCCAGCTCAAAGAGTTCCAGGGGGGATAATTCACCCCTCCACTTT. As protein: CASSKSSRGDNSPLHF.

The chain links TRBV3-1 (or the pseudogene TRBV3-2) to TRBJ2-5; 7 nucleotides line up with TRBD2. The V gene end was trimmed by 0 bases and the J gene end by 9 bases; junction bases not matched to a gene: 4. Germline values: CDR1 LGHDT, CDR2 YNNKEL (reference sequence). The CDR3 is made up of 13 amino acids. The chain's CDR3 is CASSQEWGGAQYF. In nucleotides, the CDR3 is TGTGCCAGCAGCCAAGAGTGGGGGGGGGCCCAGTACTTC.

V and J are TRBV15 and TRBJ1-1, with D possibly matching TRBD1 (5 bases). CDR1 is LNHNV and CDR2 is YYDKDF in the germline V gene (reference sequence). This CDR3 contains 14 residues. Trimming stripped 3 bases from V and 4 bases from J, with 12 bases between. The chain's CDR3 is CATSSWVGGTEAFF. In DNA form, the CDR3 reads TGTGCCACCAGCAGTTGGGTGGGGGGCACTGAAGCTTTCTTT.

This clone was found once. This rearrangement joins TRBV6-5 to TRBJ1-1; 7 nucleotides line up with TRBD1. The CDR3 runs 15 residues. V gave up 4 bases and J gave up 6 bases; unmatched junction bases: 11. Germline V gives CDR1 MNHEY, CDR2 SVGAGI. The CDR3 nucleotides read TGTGCCAGCAGTTCCCGCGACAGGGTGCCCCCTGAAGCTTTCTTT. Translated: CASSSRDRVPPEAFF.

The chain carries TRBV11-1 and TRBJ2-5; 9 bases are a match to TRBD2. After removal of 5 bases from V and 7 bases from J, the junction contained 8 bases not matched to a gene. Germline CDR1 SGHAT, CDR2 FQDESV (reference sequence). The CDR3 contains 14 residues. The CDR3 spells CASSPISGGLTQYF. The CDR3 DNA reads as TGTGCCAGCAGCCCGATTAGCGGGGGCCTGACCCAGTACTTC.

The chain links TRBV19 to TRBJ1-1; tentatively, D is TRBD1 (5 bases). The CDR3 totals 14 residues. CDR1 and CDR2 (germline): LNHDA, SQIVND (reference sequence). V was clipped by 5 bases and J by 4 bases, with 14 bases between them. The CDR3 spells CASSLLGGATEAFF. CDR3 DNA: TGTGCCAGTAGTTTGTTGGGTGGGGCCACTGAAGCTTTCTTT.

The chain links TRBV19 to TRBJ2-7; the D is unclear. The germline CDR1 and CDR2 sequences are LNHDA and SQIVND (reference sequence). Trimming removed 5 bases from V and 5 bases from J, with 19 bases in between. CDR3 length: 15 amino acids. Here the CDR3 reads CASSRIQQVIHEQYF. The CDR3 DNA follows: TGTGCCAGTAGTCGAATCCAGCAGGTCATCCACGAGCAGTACTTC.

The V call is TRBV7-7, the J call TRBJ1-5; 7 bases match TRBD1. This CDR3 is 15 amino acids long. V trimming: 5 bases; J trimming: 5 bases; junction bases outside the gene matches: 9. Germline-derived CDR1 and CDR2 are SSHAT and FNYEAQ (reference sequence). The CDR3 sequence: CASSLLQTGHQPQHF. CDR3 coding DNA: TGTGCCAGCAGCCTCTTACAGACAGGGCATCAGCCCCAGCATTTT.

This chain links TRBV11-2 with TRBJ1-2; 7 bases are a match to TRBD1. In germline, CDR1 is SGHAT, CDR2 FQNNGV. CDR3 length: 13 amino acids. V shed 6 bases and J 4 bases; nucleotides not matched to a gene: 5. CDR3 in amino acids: CASRAGDSYGYTF. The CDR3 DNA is TGTGCCAGCAGAGCAGGGGACAGCTATGGCTACACCTTC.

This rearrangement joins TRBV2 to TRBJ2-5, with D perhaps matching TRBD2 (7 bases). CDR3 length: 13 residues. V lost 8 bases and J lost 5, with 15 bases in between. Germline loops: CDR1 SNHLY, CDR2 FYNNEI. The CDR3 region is CASSPGGSETQYF. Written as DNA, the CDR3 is TGTGCCAGCTCCCCGGGGGGCTCGGAGACCCAGTACTTC.

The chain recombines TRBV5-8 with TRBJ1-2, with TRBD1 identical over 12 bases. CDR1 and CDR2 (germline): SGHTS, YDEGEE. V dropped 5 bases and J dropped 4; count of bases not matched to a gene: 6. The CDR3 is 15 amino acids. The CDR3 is CASSYGTGGFYGYTF. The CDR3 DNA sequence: TGTGCCAGCAGTTATGGGACAGGGGGCTTCTATGGCTACACCTTC. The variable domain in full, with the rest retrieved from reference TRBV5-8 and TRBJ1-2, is EAGVTQSPTHLIKTRGQQATLRCSPISGHTSVYWYQQALGLGLQFLLWYDEGEERNRGNFPPRFSGRQFPNYSSELNVNALELEDSALYLCASSYGTGGFYGYTFGSGTRLTVV.

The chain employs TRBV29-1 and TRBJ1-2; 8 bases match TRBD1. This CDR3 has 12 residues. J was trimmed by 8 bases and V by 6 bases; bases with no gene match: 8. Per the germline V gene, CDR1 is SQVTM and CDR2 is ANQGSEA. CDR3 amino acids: CSVGQGDSGYTF. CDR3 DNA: TGCAGCGTCGGACAGGGTGATAGCGGCTACACCTTC.

The CDR3 region is CASSQDSASWGTQYF. The CDR3 DNA sequence: TGTGCCAGCAGCCAAGATAGCGCTAGTTGGGGGACCCAGTACTTC. The rearrangement joins TRBV3-1 (or the pseudogene TRBV3-2) to TRBJ2-5, with D maybe TRBD2 (5 bases). The germline V gene encodes CDR1 LGHDT and CDR2 YNNKEL (reference sequence). Between the trimmed V and J ends, which lost 0 bases and 7 bases, there was a span of 15 bases. The CDR3 spans 15 residues.

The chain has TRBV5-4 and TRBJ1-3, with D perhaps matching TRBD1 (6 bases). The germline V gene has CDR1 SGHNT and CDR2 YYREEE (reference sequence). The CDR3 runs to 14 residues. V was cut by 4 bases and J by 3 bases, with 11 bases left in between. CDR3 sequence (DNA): TGTGCCAGCAGCGAAGGGGGTTTTGGAAACACCATATATTTT. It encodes CASSEGGFGNTIYF. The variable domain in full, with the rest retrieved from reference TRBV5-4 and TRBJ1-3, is ETGVTQSPTHLIKTRGQQVTLRCSSQSGHNTVSWYQQALGQGPQFIFQYYREEENGRGNFPPRFSGLQFPNYSSELNVNALELDDSALYLCASSEGGFGNTIYFGEGSWLTVV.